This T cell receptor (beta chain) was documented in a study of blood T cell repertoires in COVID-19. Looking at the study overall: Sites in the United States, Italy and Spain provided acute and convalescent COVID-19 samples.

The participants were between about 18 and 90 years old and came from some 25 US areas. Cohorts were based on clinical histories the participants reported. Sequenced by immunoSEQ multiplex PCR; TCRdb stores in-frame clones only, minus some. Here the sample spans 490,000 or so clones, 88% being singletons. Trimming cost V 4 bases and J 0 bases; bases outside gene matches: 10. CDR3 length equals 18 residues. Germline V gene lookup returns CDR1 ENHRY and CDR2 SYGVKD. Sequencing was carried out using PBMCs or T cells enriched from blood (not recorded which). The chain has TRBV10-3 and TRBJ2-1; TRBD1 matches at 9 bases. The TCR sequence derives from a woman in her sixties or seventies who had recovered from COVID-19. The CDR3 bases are TGTGCCATCAGTGGACGTCCCGGGACAGGGACCTCCTACAATGAGCAGTTCTTC. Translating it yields CAISGRPGTGTSYNEQFF.